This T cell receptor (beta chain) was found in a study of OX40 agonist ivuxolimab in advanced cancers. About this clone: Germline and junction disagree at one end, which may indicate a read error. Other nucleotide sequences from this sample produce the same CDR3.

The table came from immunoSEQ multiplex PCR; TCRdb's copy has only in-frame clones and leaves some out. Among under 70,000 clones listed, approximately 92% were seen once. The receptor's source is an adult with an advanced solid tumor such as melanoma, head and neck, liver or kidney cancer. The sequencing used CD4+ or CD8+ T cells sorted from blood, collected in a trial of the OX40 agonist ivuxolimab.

CDR3 amino acids: CASSETRSSYNEQFF. CDR3 sequence (DNA): TGTGCTAGCAGTGAAACCAGGAGCTCCTACAATGAGCAGTTCTTC. The V call is TRBV6-1, the J call TRBJ2-1; D is ambiguous. In germline, CDR1 is MNHNS, CDR2 SASEGT. The CDR3 spans 15 residues.